Below are 25 T cell receptor beta chains sequenced from a single sample in a study of cytomegalovirus exposure and HLA in healthy donors. PCR was performed using 60 Vbeta and 13 Jbeta primers. Clones were read by immunoSEQ multiplex PCR, and TCRdb kept only the in-frame ones, dropping some. This sample yields approximately 200,000 clones, of which 82% are seen a single time; about 0.1% belongs to the top ten. The sample taken for sequencing was PBMCs. The receptors come from a boy under 10 years old in good health and CMV-seronegative.

The rearrangement joins TRBV15 to TRBJ1-1; tentatively, D is TRBD1 (5 bases). CDR1 is LNHNV, CDR2 YYDKDF, per germline (reference sequence). Trimming cost V 0 bases and J 1 base, with 12 bases left between them. The CDR3 length is 16 residues. CDR3 protein: CATSRDGGTGNTEAFF. Written as DNA, the CDR3 is TGTGCCACCAGCAGAGACGGGGGGACGGGGAACACTGAAGCTTTCTTT.

The chain links TRBV9 to TRBJ1-2; 8 bases align to TRBD1. This CDR3 has 14 amino acids. The germline CDR1 and CDR2 sequences are SGDLS and YYNGEE. V shed 4 bases and J 4 bases; nucleotides not matched to a gene: 6. This chain's CDR3 is CASSIGQGAYGYTF. Written as DNA, the CDR3 is TGTGCCAGCAGCATCGGACAGGGCGCCTATGGCTACACCTTC.

This clone was found a few times. The chain employs TRBV5-1 and TRBJ2-5; TRBD1 is a possible D gene (6 bases). Germline V gives CDR1 SGHRS, CDR2 YFSETQ. The CDR3 is made up of 14 amino acids. With 5 bases removed from V and 2 bases from J, the gap between germline ends came to 13 bases. The CDR3 nucleotides are TGCGCCAGCAGAACGGGGACACCGCAAGAGACCCAGTACTTC. This codes for CASRTGTPQETQYF. Based on the CDR3 plus reference TRBV5-1 and TRBJ2-5, the full variable domain is KAGVTQTPRYLIKTRGQQVTLSCSPISGHRSVSWYQQTPGQGLQFLFEYFSETQRNKGNFPGRFSGRQFSNSRSEMNVSTLELGDSALYLCASRTGTPQETQYFGPGTRLLVL.

This chain links TRBV7-9 with TRBJ2-1; a weak D match, TRBD1 (5 bases). Trimming removed 5 bases at V and 7 bases at J, with 21 bases between. The germline V gene encodes CDR1 SEHNR and CDR2 FQNEAQ (reference sequence). The CDR3 loop spans 16 amino acids. Here the CDR3 reads CASSTADTALRNEQFF. The CDR3 nucleotides read TGTGCCAGCAGCACGGCGGACACCGCGTTGAGGAATGAGCAGTTCTTC.

The chain has TRBV4-3 and TRBJ2-1, with 7 bases lining up with TRBD2. Germline V gives CDR1 LGHNA, CDR2 YSLEER. The CDR3 is made up of 15 amino acids. Trimming cost V 4 bases and J 4 bases; bases outside gene matches: 7. The chain's CDR3 is CASSLGTTGYNEQFF. In nucleotides, the CDR3 is TGCGCCAGCAGCCTTGGGACTACTGGATACAATGAGCAGTTCTTC.

The chain joins TRBV13 to TRBJ1-2, with a possible D match to TRBD1 (6 bases). CDR3 size: 16 residues. Looked up from germline, CDR1 is PRHDT and CDR2 is FYEKMQ (reference sequence). Trimming shortened V by 5 bases and J by 5 bases, and 21 bases separated the two germline ends. The CDR3 loop is CASSPTVTGTTYGYTF. The CDR3 region has the DNA TGTGCCAGCAGCCCCACCGTTACAGGGACCACTTATGGCTACACCTTC.

This clone was observed a few times. The genes are TRBV30 and TRBJ2-1; 12 positions agree with TRBD2. This CDR3 region has 13 residues. The germline CDR1 and CDR2 sequences are GTSNPN and SVGIG (reference sequence). V lost 8 bases, J lost 4 bases, and 3 bases stayed unmatched. The CDR3 region is CAHGTSGYNEQFF. CDR3 nucleotide sequence: TGTGCCCACGGGACTAGCGGGTACAATGAGCAGTTCTTC.

This chain connects TRBV2 to TRBJ1-1; D is perhaps TRBD1 (6 bases). The CDR3 has 15 amino acids. The V and J ends lost 8 bases and 1 base respectively, with 17 bases between them. Germline V gene data show CDR1 as SNHLY and CDR2 as FYNNEI. The CDR3 sequence: CASPTGRGPNTEAFF. CDR3 DNA sequence: TGTGCCAGCCCTACAGGGAGGGGACCGAACACTGAAGCTTTCTTT. The full variable domain, with the rest looked up from reference TRBV2 and TRBJ1-1, is EPEVTQTPSHQVTQMGQEVILRCVPISNHLYFYWYRQILGQKVEFLVSFYNNEISEKSEIFDDQFSVERPDGSNFTLKIRSTKLEDSAMYFCASPTGRGPNTEAFFGQGTRLTVV.

The V call is TRBV2, the J call TRBJ2-7, with D possibly matching TRBD2 (6 bases). The CDR3 spans 11 residues. The V end was cut by 3 bases, the J end by 10 bases, with 10 bases between. CDR1 is SNHLY and CDR2 is FYNNEI in the germline V gene. The CDR3 DNA is TGTGCCAGCAGTGATGGAGGGTCTCAGTACTTC. Translating it yields CASSDGGSQYF.

Worth noting for this clone: A read error may produce the germline difference seen at one junction end. Different DNA sequences within this sample yield the same CDR3. The V and J genes are TRBV28 and TRBJ2-5; D might be TRBD2 (5 bases). Germline V gene lookup returns CDR1 MDHEN and CDR2 SYDVKM. The length of the CDR3 is 14 residues. Here the CDR3 DNA reads TGTGCCAGTAGTTTATTGTGGGAGACTAAGACCCAGTACTTC. Translation: CASSLLWETKTQYF.

V and J are TRBV19 and TRBJ1-2; D is perhaps TRBD1 (6 bases). CDR3 length equals 13 residues. Per germline, CDR1 LNHDA and CDR2 SQIVND (reference sequence). Trimming stripped 11 bases from V and 9 bases from J, with 22 bases between. This chain's CDR3 is CASESRGPDSYTF. The CDR3 DNA reads as TGTGCCTCCGAGTCCAGGGGCCCGGATAGCTACACCTTC.

This chain uses TRBV2 with TRBJ2-2; 7 bases align to TRBD1. The trim removed 10 bases at V and 0 bases at J, leaving 8 bases unmatched. The CDR3 is 15 amino acids. Germline V gene sequence: CDR1 SNHLY, CDR2 FYNNEI. As DNA, the CDR3 is TGTGCCATCAATTCCGGGACAGCGAACACCGGGGAGCTGTTTTTT. Encoded protein: CAINSGTANTGELFF.

V is TRBV7-2 and J is TRBJ2-7; possible D gene TRBD1, 6 bases. V lost 6 bases, J lost 6 bases, and 15 bases lay in between. Germline-derived CDR1 and CDR2 are SGHTA and FQGNSA. The CDR3 length is 13 residues. As DNA, the CDR3 is TGTGCCAGCAGTCAAAACAACAGGGCCGAGCAGTACTTC. This encodes CASSQNNRAEQYF.

The chain recombines TRBV2 with TRBJ2-5, with D possibly being TRBD1 (5 bases). The DNA matches TRBJ2-7 better at its end, which makes the J call doubtful. The V gene's germline CDR1 is SNHLY and CDR2 FYNNEI. There are 16 residues in the CDR3. The CDR3 bases are TGTGCCAGCAAGGGGCTCCGGTTGACAGACTCCTACGAGCAGTACTTC. It translates to CASKGLRLTDSYEQYF.

J is TRBJ1-5 and V is TRBV19; D may be TRBD1 (6 bases). CDR3 length equals 12 residues. Trimming took off 9 bases at V and 4 bases at J, with 10 bases between the two ends. The V gene's germline CDR1 is LNHDA and CDR2 SQIVND (reference sequence). For the CDR3, the DNA is TGTGCCAGCAGGGGAGGGAATCAGCCCCAGCATTTT. Its protein product is CASRGGNQPQHF.

This chain joins TRBV30 and TRBJ1-2; tentatively, D is TRBD1 (5 bases). CDR3 length: 14 residues. V was cut by 0 bases and J by 2 bases, with 10 bases left in between. The germline CDR1 and CDR2 sequences are GTSNPN and SVGIG (reference sequence). The CDR3 here is CAWSVGVGNYGYTF. CDR3 coding DNA: TGTGCCTGGAGTGTAGGGGTGGGAAACTATGGCTACACCTTC.

The rearrangement links TRBV6-1 to TRBJ2-5; 7 nucleotides align to TRBD1. Germline assignment: CDR1 MNHNS and CDR2 SASEGT. This CDR3 spans 14 amino acids. Losses at the gene ends were 2 bases for V and 5 bases for J; bases not matched to a gene: 5. CDR3 coding DNA: TGTGCCAGCAGTGAACAACCCAGGGGGGAGACCCAGTACTTC. It codes for CASSEQPRGETQYF.

CDR3 residues: CASSPGRGRRETQYF. CDR3 bases: TGTGCCAGCTCCCCGGGAAGGGGGCGTCGCGAGACCCAGTACTTC. The chain carries TRBV6-5 and TRBJ2-5; 7 positions match TRBD1. The CDR3 spans 15 residues. Germline V CDR1 and CDR2: MNHEY, SVGAGI. V lost 8 bases and J lost 5; bases outside the gene matches: 14.

The chain uses TRBV19 and TRBJ1-4; tentative D call: TRBD1 (6 bases). Trimming stripped 5 bases from V and 6 bases from J, with 19 bases between. Germline CDR1 LNHDA, CDR2 SQIVND (reference sequence). This CDR3 spans 16 amino acids. CDR3 nucleotide sequence: TGTGCCAGTAGTGATAACAGGGCGGACCCTTATGAAAAACTGTTTTTT. It is translated as CASSDNRADPYEKLFF. Together with reference TRBV19 and TRBJ1-4, the CDR3 gives the full variable domain: DGGITQSPKYLFRKEGQNVTLSCEQNLNHDAMYWYRQDPGQGLRLIYYSQIVNDFQKGDIAEGYSVSREKKESFPLTVTSAQKNPTAFYLCASSDNRADPYEKLFFGSGTQLSVL.

The genes are TRBV28 and TRBJ1-2, with D uncertain. Germline V gene lookup returns CDR1 MDHEN and CDR2 SYDVKM. Trimming left V 2 bases short and J 6 bases short, with 10 bases between. This CDR3 spans 13 amino acids. The CDR3 DNA follows: TGTGCCAGCAGTTTAATAATGAGGGATGGCTACACCTTC. Translated, it gives CASSLIMRDGYTF.

The chain employs TRBV7-9 and TRBJ2-1; 8 nucleotides line up with TRBD1. Germline CDR1 SEHNR, CDR2 FQNEAQ (reference sequence). The junction had 7 bases not matched to a gene; V was cut back by 5 bases and J by 1 base. The CDR3 consists of 16 residues. In DNA, the CDR3 is TGTGCCAGCAGCGGTCGACAGGGGATATCCTACAATGAGCAGTTCTTC. Protein sequence: CASSGRQGISYNEQFF.

The chain uses TRBV29-1 and TRBJ1-1; 7 bases are shared with TRBD1. The CDR3 runs to 13 residues. After removal of 6 bases from V and 6 bases from J, the junction contained 10 bases not matched to a gene. Germline CDR1 and CDR2: SQVTM and ANQGSEA. In nucleotides, the CDR3 is TGCAGCGTGATACAGGGGTCTGTTGCTGAAGCTTTCTTT. Translating it yields CSVIQGSVAEAFF.

This chain connects TRBV7-2 to TRBJ2-1; 8 bases are a match to TRBD1. The germline gives CDR1 SGHTA, CDR2 FQGNSA. The CDR3 sequence is 15 residues long. V trimming: 5 bases; J trimming: 0 bases; junction bases outside the gene matches: 3. This CDR3 is CASSQQGGSYNEQFF. The DNA for the CDR3 is TGTGCCAGCAGCCAACAGGGGGGCTCCTACAATGAGCAGTTCTTC.

The J gene is TRBJ2-3, the V gene TRBV6-5; 8 nucleotides align to TRBD1. The CDR3 loop spans 14 amino acids. From germline, CDR1 is MNHEY and CDR2 SVGAGI. Trimming removed 7 bases from V and 6 bases from J; junction bases left unmatched: 9. CDR3 nucleotide sequence: TGTGCCAGCACTCCCGGGACAGGACTCGATACGCAGTATTTT. Translation: CASTPGTGLDTQYF.

As DNA, the CDR3 is TGTGCCAGCAGTGATGCAGGGGGACACTACTATGGCTACACCTTC. Translating gives CASSDAGGHYYGYTF. This chain joins TRBV2 and TRBJ1-2; 7 positions match TRBD1. CDR3 length equals 15 residues. Germline lookup yields CDR1 SNHLY and CDR2 FYNNEI. After removal of 3 bases from V and 3 bases from J, the junction contained 7 bases not matched to a gene. Looking up the rest from reference TRBV2 and TRBJ1-2 gives the full variable domain: EPEVTQTPSHQVTQMGQEVILRCVPISNHLYFYWYRQILGQKVEFLVSFYNNEISEKSEIFDDQFSVERPDGSNFTLKIRSTKLEDSAMYFCASSDAGGHYYGYTFGSGTRLTVV.